This TCR beta chain was sequenced for a study of regulatory T cells in long-lasting Graves disease. iRepertoire HTBI primers and Arm-PCR of CDR3 regions built TCR beta libraries. TCRdb re-derived calls from the multiplex PCR reads in MiXCR, one entry per CDR3 protein. The sample has about 470,000 distinct CDR3 sequences; just under 15% are singletons. Indicated time point: newly diagnosed GD, antithyroid drugs for less than 3 months. PBMC-extracted RNA yielded the TCR library. The table lists this clonotype with a few counts. The sample was also reused in another study, on T cells in Graves' hyperthyroidism and ophthalmopathy. According to that study: Exclusion of patients followed from uncontrolled infection, other autoimmune disease, pregnancy or lactation. First-round RT-PCR with HTBI primers amplified the TCR CDR3 region. For ophthalmopathy, model prediction preceded onset by a median about 6.4 months.

This specimen was peripheral blood mononuclear cells (PBMCs), taken at new diagnosis, from a patient treated with antithyroid drugs. The source of this sequence is a young woman with Graves disease.

The CDR3 region has the DNA TGCAGCGTTGAAGTCAGAGAAGGAGGGGGTCTTCCAAATGAGCAGTTCTTC. Its protein product is CSVEVREGGGLPNEQFF. The chain uses TRBV29-1 and TRBJ2-1; D tentatively fits TRBD1 or TRBD2 (6 bases each). Germline CDR1 reads SQVTM; CDR2 reads ANQGSEA. The CDR3 is made up of 17 amino acids. Deletions cut 1 base from V and 7 bases from J, with 23 bases between.